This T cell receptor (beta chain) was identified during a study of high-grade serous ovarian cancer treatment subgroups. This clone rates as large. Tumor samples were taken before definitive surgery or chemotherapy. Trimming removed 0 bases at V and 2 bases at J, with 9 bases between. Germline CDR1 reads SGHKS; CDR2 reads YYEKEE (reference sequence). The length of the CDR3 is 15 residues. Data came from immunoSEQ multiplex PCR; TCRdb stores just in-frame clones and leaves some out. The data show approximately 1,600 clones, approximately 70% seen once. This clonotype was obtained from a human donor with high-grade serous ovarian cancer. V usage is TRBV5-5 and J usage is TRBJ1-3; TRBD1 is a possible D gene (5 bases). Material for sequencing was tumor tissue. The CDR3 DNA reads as TGTGCCAGCAGCTTGGCCGGGGGTACTGGAAACACCATATATTTT. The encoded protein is CASSLAGGTGNTIYF.